This T cell receptor (beta chain) was recorded in a study of blood T cell repertoires in COVID-19. Study at large: The United States, Italy and Spain supplied acute and convalescent COVID-19 samples. The cDNA or gDNA used as material had been derived from T cells, B-cell-depleted T cells, or PBMCs.

The CDR3 is made up of 16 amino acids. Authors' data handling: The authors estimated nucleated cell counts from reference gene primer amplification. The protocol was immunoSEQ multiplex PCR, while the TCRdb copy is restricted to in-frame clones and leaves out a portion. V, J and clone size were drawn from that table, and D and trimming were deduced from the DNA. Of 210,000 or so clones listed, roughly 87% are singletons. This receptor was obtained from a woman aged 18-30 years who had recovered from COVID-19. Sequenced sample: peripheral blood. The gene calls are TRBV21-1 and TRBJ2-1; whether TRBD1, the table's D call, matches the DNA was not checked. TRBV21-1 is a listed pseudogene. The CDR3 spells CASSKAQGGARNEQFF. CDR3 nucleotide sequence: TGTGCCAGCAGCAAAGCGCAAGGGGGCGCCCGGAATGAGCAGTTCTTC.